These T cell receptor beta chains were read from a single sample in a study of blood T cell repertoires in COVID-19. Libraries were prepared by immunoSEQ multiplex PCR; TCRdb keeps only in-frame clonotypes and omits some of them. The sample shows under 250,000 clones, under 90% of them seen only once. The sample consisted of peripheral blood. All receptors come from a man aged 50 or older with COVID-19, enrolled during active disease. CDR3s include the opening cysteine and the closing phenylalanine or tryptophan. The D gene is left open where the match is weak. Part of the rows lack a size; the others show once, few, many or a class for expanded clones.

13 | TRBJ1-2 | NA | TRBD1 | TRBV5-1 | TGCGCCAGCAGCCAGGGGACAGGGGAAGGCTACACCTTC | CASSQGTGEGYTF
11 | TRBJ2-3 | NA | NA | TRBV29-1 | TGCAGCGCTGGGACAACAGATACGCAGTATTTT | CSAGTTDTQYF
11 | TRBJ2-7 | few | NA | TRBV7-2 | TGTGCCAGCAGCGATAGATACGAGCAGTACTTC | CASSDRYEQYF
12 | TRBJ1-2 | NA | NA | TRBV4-3 | TGCGCCAGCAGCCAATTCGACCAGGTCTACACCTTC | CASSQFDQVYTF
16 | TRBJ2-3 | NA | TRBD2 | TRBV7-6 | TGTGCCAGCAGCTCCGGACTAGCGGGGTACACAGATACGCAGTATTTT | CASSSGLAGYTDTQYF
16 | TRBJ1-1 | once | NA | TRBV5-4 | TGTGCCAGCAGCGCCCCCGGGGGGGCCGGAGGGGCTGAAGCTTTCTTT | CASSAPGGAGGAEAFF
14 | TRBJ2-5 | NA | NA | TRBV19 | TGTGCCAGTAGGGAAGGAGGACAGCTGAAGACCCAGTACTTC | CASREGGQLKTQYF
14 | TRBJ2-5 | NA | NA | TRBV7-2 | TGTGCCAGCAGTCCCCCGGGACTCCAAGAGACCCAGTACTTC | CASSPPGLQETQYF
20 | TRBJ2-1 | NA | TRBD2 | TRBV24-1 | TGTGCCACCAGTGATTCACCGGGACTAGCGGGAGGGCCTAACTACAATGAGCAGTTCTTC | CATSDSPGLAGGPNYNEQFF
17 | TRBJ2-5 | NA | NA | TRBV7-8 | TGTGCCAGCAGCCAAAACCACCTTGCGGGCTCGGAAGAGACCCAGTACTTC | CASSQNHLAGSEETQYF
15 | TRBJ2-2 | NA | NA | TRBV30 | TGTGCCTGGAGTGTACGGACACAGAACACCGGGGAGCTGTTTTTT | CAWSVRTQNTGELFF
15 | TRBJ1-3 | NA | NA | TRBV7-9 | TGTGCCAGCAGCCCCGCCAGGGAATCTGGAAACACCATATATTTT | CASSPARESGNTIYF
15 | TRBJ2-1 | NA | NA | TRBV14 | TGTGCCAGCAGCCCTCACACGGTCCTGCTAGGTGAGCAGTTCTTC | CASSPHTVLLGEQFF
15 | TRBJ1-2 | NA | NA | TRBV2 | TGTGCCAGCAGTGAAATAGGGCAGGGCGACTATGGCTACACCTTC | CASSEIGQGDYGYTF
14 | TRBJ1-2 | NA | NA | TRBV5-6 | TGTGCCAGCAGCGGGGCGGACAAGGCCTATGGCTACACCTTC | CASSGADKAYGYTF
12 | TRBJ1-1 | few | TRBD1 | TRBV6-5 | TGTGCCAGCAACAGGGGAGACACTGAAGCTTTCTTT | CASNRGDTEAFF
16 | TRBJ1-5 | NA | NA | TRBV19 | TGTGCCAGTTGTACAGGGAATTCGTATAGCAATCAGCCCCAGCATTTT | CASCTGNSYSNQPQHF
14 | TRBJ2-2 | NA | NA | TRBV19 | TGTGCCAGTAGTCGACAGGTGAACACCGGGGAGCTGTTTTTT | CASSRQVNTGELFF
14 | TRBJ1-1 | NA | NA | TRBV7-9 | TGTGCCAGCAGCTTAACCAGGGGGAACACTGAAGCTTTCTTT | CASSLTRGNTEAFF
14 | TRBJ2-7 | NA | TRBD2 | TRBV29-1 | TGCAGCGCTCGAACTAGCGGGCAAGCCTACGAGCAGTACTTC | CSARTSGQAYEQYF
12 | TRBJ1-2 | NA | NA | TRBV2 | TGTGCCAGCAGTGGAGACCGAGGAGGCTACACCTTC | CASSGDRGGYTF
15 | TRBJ2-7 | NA | TRBD2 | TRBV5-4 | TGTGCCAGCAGCAGGACTAGCGGGACCTCCTACGAGCAGTACTTC | CASSRTSGTSYEQYF
15 | TRBJ1-5 | NA | NA | TRBV2 | TGTGCCAGCAGTGCACAGTTAAATAGCAATCAGCCCCAGCATTTT | CASSAQLNSNQPQHF
13 | TRBJ1-1 | NA | NA | TRBV6-6 | TGTGCCAGCAGGCAAACAGGGAACACTGAAGCTTTCTTT | CASRQTGNTEAFF
14 | TRBJ1-5 | NA | TRBD1 | TRBV24-1 | TGTGCCACCAGTGATGCACAGGGGAATGGGCCCCAGCATTTT | CATSDAQGNGPQHF
16 | TRBJ2-2 | once | NA | TRBV19 | TGTGCCAGTAAGAGGGAGGGGGGTCGGAACACCGGGGAGCTGTTTTTT | CASKREGGRNTGELFF
15 | TRBJ2-7 | NA | TRBD1 | TRBV5-1 | TGCGCCAGCACAATCTACAGGGGGAGCTCCTACGAGCAGTACTTC | CASTIYRGSSYEQYF
17 | TRBJ2-6 | NA | NA | TRBV6-1 | TGTGCCAGCAGTGCCCCATCTTCAGGCTCTGGGGCCAACGTCCTGACTTTC | CASSAPSSGSGANVLTF
12 | TRBJ1-5 | once | NA | TRBV28 | TGTGCCAGCCGGCTTACCAGGGAGCCCCAGCATTTT | CASRLTREPQHF
13 | TRBJ2-2 | NA | NA | TRBV15 | TGTGCCACCAGCAGCTCTAACACCGGGGAGCTGTTTTTT | CATSSSNTGELFF
16 | TRBJ2-7 | NA | NA | TRBV5-6 | TGTGCCAGCAGCCCGGAGGGGGGGGCTCCCGGGACGAAGCAGTACTTC | CASSPEGGAPGTKQYF
15 | TRBJ2-7 | NA | NA | TRBV7-9 | TGTGCCAGCAGCTTAGTTAGAGGATCCTCCTACGAGCAGTACTTC | CASSLVRGSSYEQYF
15 | TRBJ2-3 | NA | TRBD2 | TRBV4-3 | TGCGCCAGCAGCCGGGGACTAGCCAGCACAGATACGCAGTATTTT | CASSRGLASTDTQYF
15 | TRBJ2-5 | NA | TRBD2 | TRBV11-2 | TGTGCCAGCAGTCGACTAGCGGGAGGCCAAGAGACCCAGTACTTC | CASSRLAGGQETQYF
15 | TRBJ1-3 | NA | TRBD1 | TRBV6-5 | TGTGCCAGCAGTTACCGGACAGGGGGGGGAAACACCATATATTTT | CASSYRTGGGNTIYF
14 | TRBJ1-1 | few | TRBD1 | TRBV28 | TGTGCCAGCACCCAGACAGGGACGAACACTGAAGCTTTCTTT | CASTQTGTNTEAFF
13 | TRBJ2-3 | NA | TRBD2 | TRBV9 | TGTGCCAGCGCTAGCGGGAGTATTGTTACGCAGTATTTT | CASASGSIVTQYF
17 | TRBJ2-7 | NA | NA | TRBV18 | TGTGCCAGCTCACCACCGTTATTCCAGGGGGGACCCTACGAGCAGTACTTC | CASSPPLFQGGPYEQYF
15 | TRBJ1-2 | NA | TRBD1 | TRBV6-6 | TGTGCCAGCAGGGGACAGGGGATCCCACACTATGGCTACACCTTC | CASRGQGIPHYGYTF
14 | TRBJ1-1 | NA | TRBD1 | TRBV4-3 | TGCGCCAGCAGCTATATCACAGGGGGCACTGAAGCTTTCTTT | CASSYITGGTEAFF
15 | TRBJ2-7 | once | NA | TRBV6-2/TRBV6-3 | TGTGCCAGCAGCGACACGAAGCGGTTGTCTTTAGAGCAGTACTTC | CASSDTKRLSLEQYF